A selection of T cell receptor beta chains follows, all from one sample in a study of blood T cell repertoires in COVID-19. The data were produced by immunoSEQ multiplex PCR, yet TCRdb's version contains in-frame clones alone and is incomplete. The sample has about 36,000 clones, approximately 75% seen once; the top ten hold 42%. The sample taken for sequencing was peripheral blood. Receptors were obtained from a human donor in a cohort sampled during active or convalescent COVID-19. The donor label of this sample is uncertain. The CDR3 runs from the conserved cysteine through the conserved F or W. Fields, in order: D gene, clone size, V gene, J gene, CDR3 protein, CDR3 DNA. A D gene is named only where the DNA matches it firmly. The listing skips clone size in some rows; elsewhere it reads once, few, many or a size class.

D gene: NA
clone size: NA
V gene: TRBV6-5
J gene: TRBJ1-2
CDR3 protein: CASSYGLSGGYTF
CDR3 DNA: TGTGCCAGCAGCTACGGACTGTCTGGAGGCTACACCTTC

D gene: NA
clone size: NA
V gene: TRBV2
J gene: TRBJ1-4
CDR3 protein: CASSKQGSTNEKLFF
CDR3 DNA: TGTGCCAGTAGTAAGCAGGGATCAACTAATGAAAAACTGTTTTTT

D gene: NA
clone size: once
V gene: TRBV18
J gene: TRBJ1-5
CDR3 protein: CASSPLSGVNQPQHF
CDR3 DNA: TGTGCCAGCTCACCACTCTCAGGGGTCAATCAGCCCCAGCATTTT

D gene: TRBD2
clone size: NA
V gene: TRBV24-1
J gene: TRBJ2-2
CDR3 protein: CATSDSGRASTGELFF
CDR3 DNA: TGTGCCACCAGTGATAGCGGGAGGGCGTCCACCGGGGAGCTGTTTTTT

D gene: NA
clone size: NA
V gene: TRBV6-2/TRBV6-3
J gene: TRBJ1-1
CDR3 protein: CASSYRGKVTAFF
CDR3 DNA: TGTGCCAGCAGTTACAGGGGTAAGGTTACGGCTTTCTTT

D gene: NA
clone size: NA
V gene: TRBV11-2
J gene: TRBJ2-5
CDR3 protein: CASSPRTWMETQYF
CDR3 DNA: TGTGCCAGCAGCCCCAGGACTTGGATGGAGACCCAGTACTTC

D gene: NA
clone size: NA
V gene: TRBV29-1
J gene: TRBJ1-2
CDR3 protein: CSVATGRDYGYTF
CDR3 DNA: TGCAGCGTTGCCACAGGGAGAGACTATGGCTACACCTTC

D gene: NA
clone size: NA
V gene: TRBV29-1
J gene: TRBJ2-7
CDR3 protein: CSVEGRQGYEQYF
CDR3 DNA: TGCAGCGTTGAAGGACGGCAGGGCTACGAGCAGTACTTC

D gene: TRBD1
clone size: once
V gene: TRBV18
J gene: TRBJ2-7
CDR3 protein: CASSPGQGSYEQYF
CDR3 DNA: TGTGCCAGCTCACCAGGACAGGGATCCTACGAGCAGTACTTC

D gene: TRBD2
clone size: NA
V gene: TRBV4-1
J gene: TRBJ2-1
CDR3 protein: CASSQVDMGLVSDEQFF
CDR3 DNA: TGCGCCAGCAGCCAAGTTGATATGGGACTAGTATCGGATGAGCAGTTCTTC

D gene: TRBD1
clone size: NA
V gene: TRBV27
J gene: TRBJ2-1
CDR3 protein: CASSFRDRESNEQFF
CDR3 DNA: TGTGCCAGCAGTTTCCGGGACAGGGAGTCCAATGAGCAGTTCTTC